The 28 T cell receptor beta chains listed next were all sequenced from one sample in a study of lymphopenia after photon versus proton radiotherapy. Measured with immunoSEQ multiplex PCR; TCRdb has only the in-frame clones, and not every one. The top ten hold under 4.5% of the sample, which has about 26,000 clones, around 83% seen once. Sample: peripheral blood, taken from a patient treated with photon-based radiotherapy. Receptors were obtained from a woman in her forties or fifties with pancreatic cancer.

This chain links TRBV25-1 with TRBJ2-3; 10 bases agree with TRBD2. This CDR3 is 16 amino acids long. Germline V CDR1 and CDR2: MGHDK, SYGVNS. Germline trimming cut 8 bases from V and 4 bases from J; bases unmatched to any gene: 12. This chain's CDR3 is CASGGGSSGSSDTQYF. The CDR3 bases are TGTGCCAGCGGGGGCGGGTCTAGCGGGAGTTCAGATACGCAGTATTTT. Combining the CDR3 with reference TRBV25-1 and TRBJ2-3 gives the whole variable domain EADIYQTPRYLVIGTGKKITLECSQTMGHDKMYWYQQDPGMELHLIHYSYGVNSTEKGDLSSESTVSRIRTEHFPLTLESARPSHTSQYLCASGGGSSGSSDTQYFGPGTRLTVL.

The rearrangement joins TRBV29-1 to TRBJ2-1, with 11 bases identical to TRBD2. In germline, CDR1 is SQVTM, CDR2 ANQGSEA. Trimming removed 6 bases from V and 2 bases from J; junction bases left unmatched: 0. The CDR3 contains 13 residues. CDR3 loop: CSVTSGTYNEQFF. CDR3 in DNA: TGCAGCGTGACTAGCGGGACCTACAATGAGCAGTTCTTC.

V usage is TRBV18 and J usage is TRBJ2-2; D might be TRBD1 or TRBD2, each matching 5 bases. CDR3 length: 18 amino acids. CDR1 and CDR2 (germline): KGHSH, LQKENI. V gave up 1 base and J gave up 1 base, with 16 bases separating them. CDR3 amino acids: CASSPLVSGTQNTGELFF. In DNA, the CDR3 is TGTGCCAGCTCACCACTAGTGTCCGGGACGCAGAACACCGGGGAGCTGTTTTTT. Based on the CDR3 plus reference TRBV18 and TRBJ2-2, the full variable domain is NAGVMQNPRHLVRRRGQEARLRCSPMKGHSHVYWYRQLPEEGLKFMVYLQKENIIDESGMPKERFSAEFPKEGPSILRIQQVVRGDSAAYFCASSPLVSGTQNTGELFFGEGSRLTVL.

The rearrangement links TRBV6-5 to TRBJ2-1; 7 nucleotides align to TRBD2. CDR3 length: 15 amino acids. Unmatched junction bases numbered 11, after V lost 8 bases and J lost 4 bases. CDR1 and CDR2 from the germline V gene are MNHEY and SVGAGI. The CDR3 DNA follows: TGTGCCAGCCAGATCGCGGGACTAATATACAATGAGCAGTTCTTC. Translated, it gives CASQIAGLIYNEQFF.

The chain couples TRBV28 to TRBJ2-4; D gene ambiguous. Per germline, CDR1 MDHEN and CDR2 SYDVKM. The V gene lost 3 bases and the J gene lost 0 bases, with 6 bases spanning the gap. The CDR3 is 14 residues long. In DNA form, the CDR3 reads TGTGCCAGCAGTTTTTGGGCAGCCAAAAACATTCAGTACTTC. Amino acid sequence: CASSFWAAKNIQYF.

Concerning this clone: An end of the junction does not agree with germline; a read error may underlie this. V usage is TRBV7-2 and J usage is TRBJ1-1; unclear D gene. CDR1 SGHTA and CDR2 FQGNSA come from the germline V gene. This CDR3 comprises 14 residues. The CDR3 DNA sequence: TGTGCCAGCAGCCGCTCATCCCTGAAGACTGAAGCTTTCTTT. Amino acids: CASSRSSLKTEAFF.

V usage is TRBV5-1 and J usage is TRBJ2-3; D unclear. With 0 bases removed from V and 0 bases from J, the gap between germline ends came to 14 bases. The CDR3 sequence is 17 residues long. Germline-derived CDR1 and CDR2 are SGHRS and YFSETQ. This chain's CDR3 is CASSLGRPAYSTDTQYF. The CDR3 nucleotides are TGCGCCAGCAGCTTGGGTAGGCCAGCCTATAGCACAGATACGCAGTATTTT.

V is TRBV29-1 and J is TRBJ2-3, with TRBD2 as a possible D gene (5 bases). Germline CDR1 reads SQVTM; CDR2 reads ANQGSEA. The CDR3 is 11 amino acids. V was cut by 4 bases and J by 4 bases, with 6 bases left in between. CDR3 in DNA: TGCAGCGTTGGGACTCCAGATACGCAGTATTTT. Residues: CSVGTPDTQYF.

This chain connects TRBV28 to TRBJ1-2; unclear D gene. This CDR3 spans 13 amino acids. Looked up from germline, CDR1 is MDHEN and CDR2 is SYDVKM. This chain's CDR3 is CALRRGFGYGYTF. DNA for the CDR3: TGTGCTCTAAGGAGAGGGTTTGGCTATGGCTACACCTTC.

CDR3: CARNRGGTDTQYF. The CDR3 DNA sequence: TGTGCCCGGAACAGGGGGGGCACAGATACGCAGTATTTT. The chain links TRBV30 to TRBJ2-3; 8 bases are shared with TRBD1. The V and J ends lost 8 bases and 1 base, in that order; junction bases with no gene match: 5. This CDR3 spans 13 amino acids. Germline V gene sequence: CDR1 GTSNPN, CDR2 SVGIG (reference sequence).

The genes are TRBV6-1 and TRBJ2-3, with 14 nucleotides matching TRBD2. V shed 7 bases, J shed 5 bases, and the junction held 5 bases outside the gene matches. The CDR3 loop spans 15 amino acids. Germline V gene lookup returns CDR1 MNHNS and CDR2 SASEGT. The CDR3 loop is CASKRGTSGGDTQYF. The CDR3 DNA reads TGTGCCAGCAAGAGAGGGACTAGCGGGGGAGATACGCAGTATTTT.

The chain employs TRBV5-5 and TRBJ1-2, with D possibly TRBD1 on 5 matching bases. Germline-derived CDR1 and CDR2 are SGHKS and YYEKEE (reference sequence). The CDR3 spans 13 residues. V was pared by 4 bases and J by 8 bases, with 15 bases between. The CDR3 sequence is CASSPGRSGGYTF. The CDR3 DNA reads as TGTGCCAGCAGCCCGGGACGGTCAGGGGGCTACACCTTC.

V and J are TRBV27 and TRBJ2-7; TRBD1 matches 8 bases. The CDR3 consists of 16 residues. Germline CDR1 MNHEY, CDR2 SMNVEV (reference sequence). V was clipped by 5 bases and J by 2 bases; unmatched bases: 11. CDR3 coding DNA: TGTGCCAGCAGTGTAGGGCCTGGACAGGGAACCTACGAGCAGTACTTC. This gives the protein CASSVGPGQGTYEQYF.

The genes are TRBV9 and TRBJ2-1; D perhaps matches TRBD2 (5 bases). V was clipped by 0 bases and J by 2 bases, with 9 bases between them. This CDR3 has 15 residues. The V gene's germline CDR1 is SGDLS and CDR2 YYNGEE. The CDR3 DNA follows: TGTGCCAGCAGCGTAGCGGCGGAGGCCTACAATGAGCAGTTCTTC. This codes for CASSVAAEAYNEQFF.

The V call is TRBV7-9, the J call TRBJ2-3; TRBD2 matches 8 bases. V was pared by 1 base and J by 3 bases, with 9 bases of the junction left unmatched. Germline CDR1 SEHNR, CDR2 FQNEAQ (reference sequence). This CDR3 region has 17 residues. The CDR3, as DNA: TGTGCCAGCAGCTTAGGATCGGCTAGCGGGCAGACAGATACGCAGTATTTT. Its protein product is CASSLGSASGQTDTQYF.

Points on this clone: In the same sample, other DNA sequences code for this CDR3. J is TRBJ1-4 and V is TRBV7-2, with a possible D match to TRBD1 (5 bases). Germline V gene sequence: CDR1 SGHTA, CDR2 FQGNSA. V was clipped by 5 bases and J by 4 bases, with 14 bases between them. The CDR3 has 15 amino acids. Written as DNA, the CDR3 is TGTGCCAGCAGCCTGGGGCAGGTTCTTAATGAAAAACTGTTTTTT. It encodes CASSLGQVLNEKLFF.

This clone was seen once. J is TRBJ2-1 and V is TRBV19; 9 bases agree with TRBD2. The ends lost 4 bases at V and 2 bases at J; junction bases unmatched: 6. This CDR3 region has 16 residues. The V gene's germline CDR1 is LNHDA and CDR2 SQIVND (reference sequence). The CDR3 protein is CASSNGREGPYNEQFF. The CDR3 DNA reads TGTGCCAGTAGTAATGGGCGGGAGGGCCCCTACAATGAGCAGTTCTTC.

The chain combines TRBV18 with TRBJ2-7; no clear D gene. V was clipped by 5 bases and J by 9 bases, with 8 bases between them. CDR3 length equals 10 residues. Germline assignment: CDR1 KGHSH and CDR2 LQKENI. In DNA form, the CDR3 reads TGTGCCAGCTCAGGTTGCGGGCAGTACTTC. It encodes CASSGCGQYF.

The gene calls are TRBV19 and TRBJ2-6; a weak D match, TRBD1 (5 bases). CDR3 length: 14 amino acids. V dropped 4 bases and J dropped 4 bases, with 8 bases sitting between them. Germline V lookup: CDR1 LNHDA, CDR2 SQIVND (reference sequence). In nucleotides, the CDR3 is TGTGCCAGTAGTAAACGACAGGGGGCCAACGTCCTGACTTTC. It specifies CASSKRQGANVLTF. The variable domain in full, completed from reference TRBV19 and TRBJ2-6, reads DGGITQSPKYLFRKEGQNVTLSCEQNLNHDAMYWYRQDPGQGLRLIYYSQIVNDFQKGDIAEGYSVSREKKESFPLTVTSAQKNPTAFYLCASSKRQGANVLTFGAGSRLTVL.

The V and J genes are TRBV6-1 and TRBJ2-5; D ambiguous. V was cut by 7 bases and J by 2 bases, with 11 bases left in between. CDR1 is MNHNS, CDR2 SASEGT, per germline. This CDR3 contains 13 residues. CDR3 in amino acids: CASMGYPQETQYF. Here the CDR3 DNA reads TGTGCCAGCATGGGCTATCCACAAGAGACCCAGTACTTC.

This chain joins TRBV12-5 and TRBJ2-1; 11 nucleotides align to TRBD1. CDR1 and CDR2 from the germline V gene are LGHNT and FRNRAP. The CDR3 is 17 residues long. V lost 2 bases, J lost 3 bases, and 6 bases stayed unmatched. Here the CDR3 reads CASGLYAGTGGYNEQFF. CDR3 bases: TGTGCTAGTGGTTTGTACGCCGGGACAGGGGGCTACAATGAGCAGTTCTTC.

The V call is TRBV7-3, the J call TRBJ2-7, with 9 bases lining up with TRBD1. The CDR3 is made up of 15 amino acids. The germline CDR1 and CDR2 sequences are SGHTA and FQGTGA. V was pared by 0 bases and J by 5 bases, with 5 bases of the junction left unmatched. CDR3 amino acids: CASSLTVDRGDEQYF. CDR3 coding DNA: TGTGCCAGCAGCTTAACGGTGGACAGGGGAGACGAGCAGTACTTC.

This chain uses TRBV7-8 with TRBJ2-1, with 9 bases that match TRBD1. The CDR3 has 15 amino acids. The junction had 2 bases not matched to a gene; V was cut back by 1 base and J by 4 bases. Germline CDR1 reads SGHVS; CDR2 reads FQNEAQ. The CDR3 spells CASSLDRGLYNEQFF. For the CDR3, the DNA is TGTGCCAGCAGCTTAGACAGGGGGCTTTACAATGAGCAGTTCTTC.

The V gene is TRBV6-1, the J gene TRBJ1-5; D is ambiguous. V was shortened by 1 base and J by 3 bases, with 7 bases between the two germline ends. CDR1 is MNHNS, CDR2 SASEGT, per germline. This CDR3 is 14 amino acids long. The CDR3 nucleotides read TGTGCCAGCAGTGAAGGATCCAACAATCAGCCCCAGCATTTT. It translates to CASSEGSNNQPQHF.

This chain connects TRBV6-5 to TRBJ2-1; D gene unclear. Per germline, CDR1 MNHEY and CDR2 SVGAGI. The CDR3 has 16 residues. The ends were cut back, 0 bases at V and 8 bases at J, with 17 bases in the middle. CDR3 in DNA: TGTGCCAGCAGTTACTCCGGGCAGCGAGGCTCCCATGAGCAGTTCTTC. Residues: CASSYSGQRGSHEQFF.

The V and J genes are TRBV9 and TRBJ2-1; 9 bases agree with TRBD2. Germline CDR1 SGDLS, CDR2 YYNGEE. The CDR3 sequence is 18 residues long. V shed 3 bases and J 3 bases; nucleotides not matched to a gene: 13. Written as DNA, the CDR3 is TGTGCCAGCAGCGCAAAAACAACAGCGGGAGGAAACTACAATGAGCAGTTCTTC. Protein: CASSAKTTAGGNYNEQFF.

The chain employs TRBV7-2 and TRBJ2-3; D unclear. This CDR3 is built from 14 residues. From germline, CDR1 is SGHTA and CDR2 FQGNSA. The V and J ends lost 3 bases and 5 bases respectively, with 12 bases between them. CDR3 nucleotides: TGTGCCAGCAGCTTTCCGAGAGAGCGAGATACGCAGTATTTT. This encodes CASSFPRERDTQYF. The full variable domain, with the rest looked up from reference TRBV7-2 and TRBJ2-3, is GAGVSQSPSNKVTEKGKDVELRCDPISGHTALYWYRQSLGQGLEFLIYFQGNSAPDKSGLPSDRFSAERTGGSVSTLTIQRTQQEDSAVYLCASSFPRERDTQYFGPGTRLTVL.

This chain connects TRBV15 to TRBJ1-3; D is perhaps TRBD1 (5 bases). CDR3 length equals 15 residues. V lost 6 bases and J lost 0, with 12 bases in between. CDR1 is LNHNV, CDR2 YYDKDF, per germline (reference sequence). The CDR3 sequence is CATREGTGSGNTIYF. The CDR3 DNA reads TGTGCCACCAGAGAGGGCACAGGCTCTGGAAACACCATATATTTT.